This is a list of T cell receptor beta chains from one sample in a study of cytomegalovirus exposure and HLA in healthy donors. TCRdb's table, derived via immunoSEQ multiplex PCR, lists solely in-frame clones and lacks some. The sample contains 150,000 to 200,000 clones, roughly three quarters of which appear only once. Sequenced sample: PBMCs. The receptors stem from a woman aged 45-59 years in good health and CMV-seropositive. Both conserved end residues are part of each CDR3. Fields, in order: clone size, J gene, V gene, D gene, CDR3 protein, CDR3 DNA. A D gene is named only where the DNA matches it firmly. Some rows have no size entry. The others give once, few or many, or a class for an expanded clone.

>once|TRBJ1-4|TRBV19|NA
CASSAGLKGEKLFF
TGTGCCAGTAGTGCGGGTCTAAAAGGAGAAAAACTGTTTTTT
>NA|TRBJ2-1|TRBV6-4|TRBD2
CASSSGGGVDEQFF
TGTGCCAGCAGTTCGGGCGGGGGAGTCGATGAGCAGTTCTTC
>NA|TRBJ1-4|TRBV30|NA
CAWSDQRGGIATNEKLFF
TGTGCCTGGAGTGATCAGAGGGGGGGCATTGCAACTAATGAAAAACTGTTTTTT
>NA|TRBJ2-3|TRBV30|TRBD2
CAWSSLSGGRADTQYF
TGTGCCTGGAGCTCTTTAAGCGGGGGGAGGGCAGATACGCAGTATTTT
>NA|TRBJ2-7|TRBV6-5|TRBD1
CASSVPGGDEQYF
TGTGCCAGCAGTGTCCCAGGGGGCGACGAGCAGTACTTC
>NA|TRBJ2-7|TRBV2|NA
CASSEGQGGYEQYF
TGTGCCAGCAGTGAAGGCCAGGGTGGATACGAGCAGTACTTC
>NA|TRBJ2-2|TRBV7-3|TRBD1
CASSFRGGQPNTGELFF
TGTGCCAGCAGCTTCCGTGGGGGACAGCCAAACACCGGGGAGCTGTTTTTT
>NA|TRBJ2-5|TRBV5-8|NA
CASSLSLTGLMQTQYF
TGTGCCAGCAGCTTGAGTCTGACAGGTCTCATGCAGACCCAGTACTTC
>NA|TRBJ2-3|TRBV2|NA
CASSFGGDAGSQYF
TGTGCCAGCAGTTTTGGCGGGGACGCAGGATCGCAGTATTTT
>once|TRBJ2-1|TRBV15|NA
CATSFGQGYYNEQFF
TGTGCCACCAGTTTCGGGCAGGGGTACTACAATGAGCAGTTCTTC
>NA|TRBJ2-7|TRBV6-1|NA
CASSKEAPYEQYF
TGTGCCAGCAGTAAGGAGGCCCCCTACGAGCAGTACTTC
>NA|TRBJ2-1|TRBV9|NA
CASSFRTSSTEQFF
TGTGCCAGCAGCTTCCGGACTTCCAGCACTGAGCAGTTCTTC
>NA|TRBJ1-1|TRBV29-1|NA
CSVANTGNTEAFF
TGCAGCGTGGCCAATACAGGGAACACTGAAGCTTTCTTT
>NA|TRBJ1-5|TRBV12-5|NA
CASSLGVSNQPQHF
TGTGCTAGTTCCCTCGGGGTTAGCAATCAGCCCCAGCATTTT
>few|TRBJ2-7|TRBV6-1|NA
CASSEVYSSYEQYF
TGTGCCAGCAGTGAAGTGTACAGCTCCTACGAGCAGTACTTC
>NA|TRBJ2-5|TRBV27|TRBD1
CASSHAGGQETQYF
TGTGCCAGCAGCCACGCAGGGGGCCAAGAGACCCAGTACTTC
>NA|TRBJ1-2|TRBV19|NA
CASSIAEGVYGYTF
TGTGCCAGTAGTATTGCTGAGGGAGTCTATGGCTACACCTTC
>NA|TRBJ1-6|TRBV10-3|TRBD1
CAITKDRVGYNSPLHF
TGTGCCATCACGAAGGACAGGGTCGGCTATAATTCACCCCTCCACTTT
>NA|TRBJ2-4|TRBV7-2|NA
CASSSLNIQYF
TGTGCCAGCAGCTCCTTAAACATTCAGTACTTC
>NA|TRBJ1-2|TRBV7-2|NA
CASSLGPLYGYTF
TGTGCCAGCAGCTTAGGGCCCCTTTATGGCTACACCTTC
>NA|TRBJ1-5|TRBV30|NA
CAWSVPGMGGQPQHF
TGTGCCTGGAGTGTACCGGGGATGGGAGGGCAGCCCCAGCATTTT
>NA|TRBJ2-7|TRBV5-1|NA
CASSSTTTGSYEQYF
TGCGCCAGCAGCTCGACTACGACAGGTTCCTACGAGCAGTACTTC
>NA|TRBJ2-5|TRBV6-5|NA
CAKNDTGTFETQYF
TGTGCCAAAAACGATACAGGGACCTTTGAGACCCAGTACTTC
>once|TRBJ2-3|TRBV27|TRBD1
CATRTGRLDTQYF
TGTGCCACCAGGACAGGGAGGCTGGATACGCAGTATTTT
>NA|TRBJ2-7|TRBV6-1|NA
CASSAARSTYEQYF
TGTGCCAGCAGTGCGGCCAGGTCAACCTACGAGCAGTACTTC
>NA|TRBJ2-7|TRBV9|NA
CASSVASSGYEQYF
TGTGCCAGCAGCGTAGCGAGCTCGGGGTACGAGCAGTACTTC
>NA|TRBJ1-4|TRBV10-3|TRBD1
CAISESFHRGREKLFF
TGTGCCATCAGTGAGTCGTTCCACAGGGGAAGGGAAAAACTGTTTTTT
>NA|TRBJ1-2|TRBV6-5|NA
CASSSPGQGWGYTF
TGTGCCAGCAGTTCCCCGGGACAAGGTTGGGGCTACACCTTC
>NA|TRBJ2-5|TRBV6-5|NA
CASSYGSGVATQYF
TGTGCCAGCAGTTACGGGTCAGGGGTCGCGACCCAGTACTTC
>few|TRBJ2-1|TRBV5-4|NA
CASSLKPSSYNEQFF
TGTGCCAGCAGCTTGAAACCGAGCTCCTACAATGAGCAGTTCTTC
>NA|TRBJ1-2|TRBV9|TRBD1
CASSAGTGRLDYGYTF
TGTGCCAGCAGCGCCGGGACAGGCCGGCTTGACTATGGCTACACCTTC
>NA|TRBJ1-2|TRBV12-5|NA
CASGFATGGYTF
TGTGCTAGTGGTTTCGCGACAGGTGGCTACACCTTC
>NA|TRBJ1-2|TRBV19|TRBD1
CASKGTGNSGYTF
TGTGCCAGTAAGGGGACAGGGAATTCCGGCTACACCTTC
>NA|TRBJ1-2|TRBV7-9|TRBD1
CASSFIIGTGRVENYGYTF
TGTGCCAGCAGCTTCATCATTGGGACAGGGAGGGTTGAGAACTATGGCTACACCTTC
>NA|TRBJ2-2|TRBV2|TRBD2
CASSEDSGGVTGELFF
TGTGCCAGCAGTGAAGACAGCGGGGGGGTGACCGGGGAGCTGTTTTTT
>few|TRBJ1-3|TRBV7-9|NA
CASSSNSGNTIYF
TGTGCCAGCAGCTCAAACTCTGGAAACACCATATATTTT
>NA|TRBJ2-7|TRBV6-5|TRBD2
CASRASGGYSYEQYF
TGTGCCAGCAGGGCTAGCGGGGGTTACTCCTACGAGCAGTACTTC
>NA|TRBJ1-1|TRBV5-1|NA
CASSLSGVNTEAFF
TGCGCCAGCAGCTTGTCGGGGGTGAACACTGAAGCTTTCTTT
>NA|TRBJ1-1|TRBV2|TRBD1
CASSERYGQGLGEAFF
TGTGCCAGCAGTGAACGGTATGGACAGGGGCTCGGAGAAGCTTTCTTT
>NA|TRBJ2-5|TRBV2|TRBD2
CASSGLAGGETQYF
TGTGCCAGCAGTGGGCTAGCGGGGGGGGAGACCCAGTACTTC
>NA|TRBJ1-2|TRBV5-6|NA
CASSLAAGPQLYGYTF
TGTGCCAGCAGCTTGGCAGCGGGACCGCAACTCTATGGCTACACCTTC
>once|TRBJ2-1|TRBV7-3|NA
CASSTRGFNEQFF
TGTGCCAGCAGCACCAGGGGTTTCAATGAGCAGTTCTTC
>NA|TRBJ2-2|TRBV4-1|NA
CASSPTRDTGELFF
TGCGCCAGCAGCCCTACACGGGACACCGGGGAGCTGTTTTTT
>NA|TRBJ2-3|TRBV7-9|TRBD2
CASSLGLAARAQYF
TGTGCCAGCAGCTTAGGGCTAGCGGCCCGGGCGCAGTATTTT
>NA|TRBJ1-3|TRBV19|NA
CASSIVGSGNTIYF
TGTGCCAGTAGTATAGTCGGCTCTGGAAACACCATATATTTT
>NA|TRBJ2-7|TRBV7-9|NA
CASSLGLAQSYEQYF
TGTGCCAGCAGCCTGGGACTGGCTCAGTCCTACGAGCAGTACTTC
>NA|TRBJ2-7|TRBV13|NA
CASSPGAMGEQYF
TGTGCCAGCAGCCCAGGGGCCATGGGGGAGCAGTACTTC
>NA|TRBJ2-1|TRBV6-1|TRBD2
CASSETSGGGKQFF
TGTGCCAGCAGTGAAACTAGCGGGGGGGGGAAGCAGTTCTTC
>NA|TRBJ2-7|TRBV4-1|TRBD2
CASSQVGRGSSYEQYF
TGCGCCAGCAGCCAAGTCGGGCGGGGGAGCTCCTACGAGCAGTACTTC
>NA|TRBJ2-1|TRBV29-1|NA
CSGEVALSDEQFF
TGCAGCGGGGAAGTAGCGTTATCGGATGAGCAGTTCTTC
>NA|TRBJ2-7|TRBV11-3|TRBD2
CASSVSGGASYEQYF
TGTGCCAGCAGCGTAAGCGGGGGGGCCTCCTACGAGCAGTACTTC
>NA|TRBJ1-2|TRBV9|TRBD1
CASYGGRAGGRANYGYTF
TGTGCCAGCTACGGGGGACGGGCAGGGGGCCGAGCTAACTATGGCTACACCTTC
>NA|TRBJ2-7|TRBV29-1|TRBD1
CSVSGTGKAYEQYF
TGCAGCGTTTCCGGGACAGGAAAGGCCTACGAGCAGTACTTC
>few|TRBJ1-2|TRBV5-4|NA
CASSLSGSNYGYTF
TGTGCCAGCAGCTTGTCAGGGTCTAACTATGGCTACACCTTC
>NA|TRBJ2-2|TRBV4-2|TRBD2
CASSQDLAGGPYTGELFF
TGTGCCAGCAGCCAAGATCTAGCGGGGGGTCCTTACACCGGGGAGCTGTTTTTT